This TCR beta chain appears in the sequencing data of a study of CD8+CD57+ T cells in acquired aplastic anemia. Study outcomes and limitations: Significance was not reached for CD8+ Simpson's diversity between patients and controls.

The CDR3 is made up of 14 amino acids. From germline, CDR1 is MGHDK and CDR2 SYGVNS. The V and J ends lost 7 bases and 6 bases, in that order; junction bases with no gene match: 6. Genomic DNA, the template, was used for profiling of the TCR beta VDJ and CDR3. TCRdb redid the calling of the reads with MiXCR, one entry per CDR3 protein. The sample lists 250,000 to 300,000 distinct CDR3 sequences; approximately 57% were seen once. Comment on this clonotype: Antigen unknown.

The receptor comes from a human donor with severe aplastic anemia or a healthy control (not recorded which). Sequenced: sorted CD4+, CD8+, or CD8+CD57+ T cells (not recorded which) from PBMCs. The chain is built from TRBV25-1 and TRBJ1-6; TRBD1 agrees at 7 bases. The CDR3 bases are TGTGCCAGCACCGGGCAGGGGGGTAATTCACCCCTCCACTTT. Its protein is CASTGQGGNSPLHF.